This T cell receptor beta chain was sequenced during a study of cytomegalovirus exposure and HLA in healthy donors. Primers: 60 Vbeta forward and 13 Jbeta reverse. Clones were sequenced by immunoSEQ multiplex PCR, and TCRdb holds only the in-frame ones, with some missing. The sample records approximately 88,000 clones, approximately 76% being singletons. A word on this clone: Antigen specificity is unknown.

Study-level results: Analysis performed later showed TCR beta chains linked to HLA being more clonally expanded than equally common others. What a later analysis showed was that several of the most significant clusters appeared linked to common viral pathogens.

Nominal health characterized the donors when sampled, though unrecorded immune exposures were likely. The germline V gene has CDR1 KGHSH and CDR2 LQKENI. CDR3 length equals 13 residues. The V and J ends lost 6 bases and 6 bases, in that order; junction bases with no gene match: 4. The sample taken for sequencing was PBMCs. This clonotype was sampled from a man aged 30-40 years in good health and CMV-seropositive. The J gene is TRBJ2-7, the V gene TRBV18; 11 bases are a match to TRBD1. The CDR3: CASSGQGAFEQYF. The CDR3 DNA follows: TGTGCCAGCTCCGGACAGGGGGCGTTCGAGCAGTACTTC.